These T cell receptor beta chains were read from a single sample in a study of shared clonotypes between healthy human individuals. Generated by immunoSEQ multiplex PCR, the TCRdb table keeps only in-frame clones and is missing some. The sample includes over a million clones, approximately 78% of them seen just once. Source material: memory CD4+ T cells from PBMCs. The receptors were sampled from a man aged 18 to 29 in good health. Some clones in this sample may be carry-over from other donors' samples. Each CDR3 is given with its conserved first and last residue. A D gene is named only where the DNA matches it firmly. Expanded clones are given a class, and other clones once, few, many or no size at all.

j_call d_call clone_size v_call cdr3_aa cdr3_nt
TRBJ2-1 TRBD1 many TRBV10-3 CAISAQGAINEQFF TGTGCCATCAGTGCACAGGGGGCTATCAATGAGCAGTTCTTC
TRBJ1-4 TRBD1 NA TRBV4-1 CASSVRQGWDEKLFF TGCGCCAGCAGCGTCCGACAGGGGTGGGATGAAAAACTGTTTTTT
TRBJ1-3 NA NA TRBV11-2 CASSLRRQGPGNTIYF TGTGCCAGCAGCTTAAGACGCCAGGGGCCCGGAAACACCATATATTTT
TRBJ2-1 TRBD2 few TRBV5-4 CASRREASLSYNEQFF TGTGCCAGCAGACGGGAGGCTTCCCTCTCCTACAATGAGCAGTTCTTC
TRBJ2-7 TRBD2 NA TRBV6-1 CASSRSTSFSYEQYF TGTGCCAGCAGTAGATCGACTAGCTTCTCCTACGAGCAGTACTTC
TRBJ2-2 TRBD1 NA TRBV7-2 CASSLLHRDRVSGELFF TGTGCCAGCAGCTTATTGCACCGGGACAGGGTGTCCGGGGAGCTGTTTTTT
TRBJ1-1 NA NA TRBV5-4 CASSTRQRNTEAFF TGTGCCAGCAGCACTAGACAGCGAAACACTGAAGCTTTCTTT
TRBJ2-5 TRBD2 NA TRBV6-6 CASKASGSAREETQYF TGTGCCAGCAAGGCTAGCGGGAGTGCAAGGGAAGAGACCCAGTACTTC
TRBJ1-5 NA NA TRBV5-1 CASSSFPDQPQHF TGCGCCAGCAGCTCTTTCCCCGATCAGCCCCAGCATTTT
TRBJ1-4 NA many TRBV6-6 CASSYSVREHEKLFF TGTGCCAGCAGTTACTCCGTCAGGGAGCATGAAAAACTGTTTTTT
TRBJ2-7 NA NA TRBV7-6 CASSSIREGNEQYF TGTGCCAGCAGCTCTATACGAGAGGGGAACGAGCAGTACTTC
TRBJ2-5 NA NA TRBV2 CASKAYTQETQYF TGTGCCAGCAAGGCCTACACCCAAGAGACCCAGTACTTC
TRBJ1-1 TRBD1 once TRBV14 CASSQGLGQGNTEAFF TGTGCCAGCAGCCAAGGTTTGGGACAGGGAAACACTGAAGCTTTCTTT
TRBJ2-3 NA NA TRBV13 CASSLGRSTDTQYF TGTGCCAGCAGCCTCGGACGAAGCACAGATACGCAGTATTTT
TRBJ1-1 NA NA TRBV6-5 CASSLWGGNTEAFF TGTGCCAGCAGTTTATGGGGTGGGAACACTGAAGCTTTCTTT
TRBJ2-1 NA NA TRBV2 CASRRGQNNEQFF TGTGCCAGCCGAAGAGGCCAGAACAATGAGCAGTTCTTC
TRBJ1-2 NA NA TRBV7-2 CASSSTAGNYGYTF TGTGCCAGCAGCTCGACGGCCGGTAACTATGGCTACACCTTC
TRBJ2-3 NA NA TRBV9 CASSVIGRSTDTQYF TGTGCCAGCAGCGTAATCGGCAGATCCACAGATACGCAGTATTTT
TRBJ2-3 NA few TRBV5-6 CASSLKTDTQYF TGTGCCAGCAGCTTAAAAACAGATACGCAGTATTTT
TRBJ2-2 TRBD1 NA TRBV29-1 CSVGEGQGATGELFF TGCAGCGTTGGAGAAGGGCAGGGGGCCACCGGGGAGCTGTTTTTT
TRBJ1-1 NA NA TRBV5-1 CASSLEAWSTEAFF TGCGCCAGCAGCTTGGAGGCCTGGAGCACTGAAGCTTTCTTT
TRBJ2-5 TRBD1 NA TRBV6-1 CASSRDSFQETQYF TGTGCCAGCAGCCGGGACAGCTTCCAAGAGACCCAGTACTTC
TRBJ2-3 NA NA TRBV7-3 CASSLLGAVTDTQYF TGTGCCAGCAGCTTACTGGGGGCGGTCACAGATACGCAGTATTTT
TRBJ1-1 TRBD1 few TRBV5-1 CASSISGQDNTEAFF TGCGCCAGCAGCATATCAGGACAGGATAACACTGAAGCTTTCTTT
TRBJ2-7 TRBD1 NA TRBV5-1 CASSSGQDRGRNYEQYF TGCGCCAGCAGCTCTGGCCAGGACAGGGGGAGAAACTACGAGCAGTACTTC
TRBJ1-3 NA NA TRBV28 CASSLWSAGGNTIYF TGTGCCAGCAGTTTATGGTCAGCTGGTGGAAACACCATATATTTT
TRBJ1-5 NA once TRBV21-1 CASSPRTGASNQPQHF TGTGCCAGCAGCCCCAGGACAGGGGCTAGCAATCAGCCCCAGCATTTT
TRBJ1-4 TRBD1 NA TRBV11-2 CASSLGTGRSEKLFF TGTGCCAGCAGCCTCGGGACAGGGCGGAGTGAAAAACTGTTTTTT
TRBJ2-3 TRBD2 NA TRBV11-1 CASSLRGSLSDTQYF TGTGCCAGCAGCTTACGCGGGAGCCTGTCAGATACGCAGTATTTT
TRBJ1-5 NA NA TRBV4-1 CASSQGPGESNQPQHF TGCGCCAGCAGCCAAGGACCAGGGGAGAGCAATCAGCCCCAGCATTTT
TRBJ1-5 NA once TRBV18 CASSPQKDRYQPQHF TGTGCCAGCTCACCTCAAAAGGACAGATATCAGCCCCAGCATTTT
TRBJ1-2 NA NA TRBV30 CAWTRGQPRVDYGYTF TGTGCCTGGACCAGAGGACAGCCACGGGTTGACTATGGCTACACCTTC
TRBJ2-7 NA many TRBV20-1 CSAGGRDEQYF TGCAGTGCCGGTGGACGGGACGAGCAGTACTTC
TRBJ2-3 NA once TRBV27 CASRTTWAGATQYF TGTGCCAGCAGAACGACCTGGGCGGGGGCTACGCAGTATTTT
TRBJ2-7 NA NA TRBV27 CARRVVAGGEQYF TGTGCCAGACGGGTCGTCGCCGGGGGCGAGCAGTACTTC
TRBJ2-7 NA NA TRBV6-1 CASSAGGGPYEQYF TGTGCCAGCAGTGCCGGAGGGGGTCCCTACGAGCAGTACTTC
TRBJ2-3 TRBD2 few TRBV9 CASSVGSSGSRDTQYF TGTGCCAGCAGCGTAGGATCTAGCGGGAGTAGAGATACGCAGTATTTT
TRBJ2-5 NA once TRBV6-5 CASSYSGFETQYF TGTGCCAGCAGTTACTCGGGGTTCGAGACCCAGTACTTC
TRBJ2-7 NA NA TRBV5-1 CASSLYRVGHEQYF TGCGCCAGCAGCCTCTACAGGGTAGGCCACGAGCAGTACTTC
TRBJ2-7 TRBD2 NA TRBV7-9 CASSLQREFSYEQYF TGTGCCAGCAGCTTACAGCGGGAGTTCTCCTACGAGCAGTACTTC
TRBJ1-5 NA few TRBV30 CAWSLPVNQPQHF TGTGCCTGGAGCCTCCCAGTAAATCAGCCCCAGCATTTT
TRBJ2-2 TRBD2 NA TRBV27 CASSLLSPHGLAGDTGELFF TGTGCCAGCAGTCTCTTATCCCCTCACGGACTAGCGGGGGACACCGGGGAGCTGTTTTTT
TRBJ2-2 NA NA TRBV4-2 CASSQPNTGELFF TGTGCCAGCAGCCAACCTAACACCGGGGAGCTGTTTTTT
TRBJ2-2 NA NA TRBV7-3 CASASVSGLGTGELFF TGTGCCAGCGCTAGTGTCTCCGGACTGGGCACCGGGGAGCTGTTTTTT
TRBJ1-1 NA NA TRBV5-1 CATRPGAVDTEAFF TGCGCCACGCGTCCAGGGGCAGTGGACACTGAAGCTTTCTTT
TRBJ1-1 NA NA TRBV2 CASAGVVGTEAFF TGTGCCAGCGCAGGGGTGGTCGGCACTGAAGCTTTCTTT
TRBJ2-2 NA once TRBV28 CASLGRIKDAELFF TGTGCCAGCCTTGGGCGGATCAAAGACGCGGAGCTGTTTTTT
TRBJ2-3 NA once TRBV7-2 CASSLNTHTQYF TGTGCCAGCAGCTTAAATACACATACGCAGTATTTT
TRBJ2-2 TRBD2 NA TRBV10-2 CASRAFLTSGVNTGELFF TGCGCCAGCAGAGCCTTCCTGACTAGCGGGGTGAACACCGGGGAGCTGTTTTTT
TRBJ2-4 NA once TRBV4-1 CASSQDLGGAKNIQYF TGCGCCAGCAGCCAAGATCTTGGGGGAGCCAAAAACATTCAGTACTTC
TRBJ2-1 TRBD2 NA TRBV9 CASSVGPLTSGRFEQFF TGTGCCAGCAGCGTAGGGCCGTTGACTAGCGGGAGGTTCGAGCAGTTCTTC
TRBJ2-5 TRBD2 NA TRBV4-1 CASSQEDASGRVGETQYF TGCGCCAGCAGCCAAGAGGATGCTAGCGGGAGAGTAGGAGAGACCCAGTACTTC
TRBJ1-3 NA NA TRBV6-1 CASSEALLGSGNTIYF TGTGCCAGCAGTGAAGCGCTTCTCGGGTCTGGAAACACCATATATTTT
TRBJ2-2 NA NA TRBV2 CASRGGLNTGELFF TGTGCCAGCAGGGGGGGACTGAACACCGGGGAGCTGTTTTTT
TRBJ2-7 TRBD1 NA TRBV6-5 CASRDRQGQIYEQYF TGTGCCAGCAGGGATCGACAGGGGCAAATCTACGAGCAGTACTTC
TRBJ2-7 TRBD2 many TRBV14 CASSQQTSGSYEQYF TGTGCCAGCAGCCAACAGACTAGCGGGAGCTACGAGCAGTACTTC
TRBJ2-1 TRBD2 few TRBV7-6 CASSLQAGANEQFF TGTGCCAGCAGCTTACAAGCGGGAGCGAATGAGCAGTTCTTC
TRBJ2-2 TRBD2 once TRBV19 CASRGLAGAGFTGELFF TGTGCCAGCCGCGGACTAGCGGGAGCGGGGTTCACCGGGGAGCTGTTTTTT
TRBJ1-4 NA few TRBV29-1 CSAVLHSEKLFF TGCAGCGCGGTGTTGCACAGTGAAAAACTGTTTTTT